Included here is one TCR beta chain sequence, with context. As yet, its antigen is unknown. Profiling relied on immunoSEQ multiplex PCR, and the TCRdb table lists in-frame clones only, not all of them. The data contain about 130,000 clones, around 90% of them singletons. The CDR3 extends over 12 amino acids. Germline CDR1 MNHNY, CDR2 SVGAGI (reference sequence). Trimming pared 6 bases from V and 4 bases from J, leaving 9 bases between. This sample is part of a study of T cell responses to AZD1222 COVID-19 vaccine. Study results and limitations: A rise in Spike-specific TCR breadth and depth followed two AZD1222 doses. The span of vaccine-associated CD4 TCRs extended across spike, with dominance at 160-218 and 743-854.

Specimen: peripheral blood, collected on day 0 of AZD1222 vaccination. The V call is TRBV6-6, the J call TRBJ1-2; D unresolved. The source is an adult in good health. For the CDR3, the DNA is TGTGCCAGCAGCAGAGACACCTATGGCTACACCTTC. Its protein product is CASSRDTYGYTF.